These 14 T cell receptor beta chains came from one sample sequenced in a study of T cell responses to AZD1222 COVID-19 vaccine. Only in-frame clones appear in the TCRdb table, and some are missing; sequencing was by immunoSEQ multiplex PCR. The sample yields 100,000 to 150,000 clones, 90% seen once. The input for sequencing was peripheral blood, taken on day 0 of AZD1222 vaccination. These receptors came from an adult in good health.

J is TRBJ2-1 and V is TRBV5-1, with no clear D. This CDR3 comprises 14 residues. V lost 0 bases and J 7 bases, leaving 11 bases between the germline ends. CDR1 and CDR2 (germline): SGHRS, YFSETQ. CDR3 region: CASSLDGLRNEQFF. CDR3 nucleotide sequence: TGCGCCAGCAGCTTGGACGGGCTCCGGAATGAGCAGTTCTTC.

Only one count was recorded for this clone. The chain employs TRBV6-5 and TRBJ2-5; D might be TRBD2 (7 bases). The V gene lost 5 bases and the J gene lost 1 base, with 11 bases spanning the gap. Germline CDR1 is MNHEY and CDR2 is SVGAGI. This CDR3 is built from 14 residues. CDR3: CASSPRGGQETQYF. In nucleotides, the CDR3 is TGTGCCAGCAGTCCGAGGGGGGGCCAAGAGACCCAGTACTTC.

The rearrangement links TRBV5-1 to TRBJ1-2, with D unresolved. This CDR3 has 13 residues. Germline V gives CDR1 SGHRS, CDR2 YFSETQ. V was shortened by 0 bases and J by 6 bases, with 9 bases between the two germline ends. This chain's CDR3 is CASSLEGVDGYTF. The CDR3 coding sequence is TGCGCCAGCAGCTTGGAGGGTGTCGATGGCTACACCTTC.

A single count supports this clone. The V and J genes are TRBV4-3 and TRBJ2-5; 8 positions match TRBD1. The V and J ends lost 0 bases and 2 bases, in that order; junction bases with no gene match: 5. In germline, CDR1 is LGHNA, CDR2 YSLEER. The CDR3 loop spans 16 amino acids. CDR3: CASSQDLQGGQETQYF. The CDR3 bases are TGCGCCAGCAGCCAAGATTTACAGGGGGGACAAGAGACCCAGTACTTC.

The rearrangement links TRBV23-1 to TRBJ1-4, with no clear D. TRBV23-1 is known as an ORF, though its function is uncertain. The CDR3 runs 12 residues. V was clipped by 0 bases and J by 6 bases, with 2 bases between them. CDR3 loop: CASSQSDEKLFF. The CDR3 DNA is TGCGCCAGCAGTCAATCGGATGAAAAACTGTTTTTT.

The chain uses TRBV5-4 and TRBJ2-1; 7 nucleotides line up with TRBD2. Germline CDR1 and CDR2: SGHNT and YYREEE (reference sequence). The CDR3 covers 14 residues. Trimming cost V 4 bases and J 6 bases; bases outside gene matches: 7. CDR3 amino acids: CASSRPGLPNEQFF. CDR3 sequence (DNA): TGTGCCAGCAGCCGACCGGGACTACCCAATGAGCAGTTCTTC.

This clone showed up just once. The rearrangement links TRBV5-1 to TRBJ2-2; D ambiguous. This CDR3 is 14 amino acids long. Germline V lookup: CDR1 SGHRS, CDR2 YFSETQ. Trimming stripped 1 base from V and 3 bases from J, with 7 bases between. CDR3 protein: CASSLSVDTGELFF. The CDR3 DNA reads TGCGCCAGCAGCTTGTCGGTAGACACCGGGGAGCTGTTTTTT.

Only a few counts were recorded for this clone. J is TRBJ1-2 and V is TRBV18, with 7 bases matching TRBD1. The CDR3 has 15 amino acids. Unmatched junction bases numbered 12, after V lost 3 bases and J lost 8 bases. Germline V CDR1 and CDR2: KGHSH, LQKENI. Here the CDR3 DNA reads TGTGCCAGCTCACCCGGGACAGCCTACGGGAGCGGCTACACCTTC. This gives the protein CASSPGTAYGSGYTF.

The chain employs TRBV7-3 and TRBJ2-1; D remains unclear. Per germline, CDR1 SGHTA and CDR2 FQGTGA. V was shortened by 5 bases and J by 10 bases, with 15 bases between the two germline ends. This CDR3 spans 13 amino acids. The CDR3 spells CASSLWAETEQFF. Written as DNA, the CDR3 is TGTGCCAGCAGCCTATGGGCGGAGACGGAGCAGTTCTTC. Complete variable domain (other parts from reference TRBV7-3 and TRBJ2-1): GAGVSQTPSNKVTEKGKYVELRCDPISGHTALYWYRQSLGQGPEFLIYFQGTGAADDSGLPNDRFFAVRPEGSVSTLKIQRTERGDSAVYLCASSLWAETEQFFGPGTRLTVL.

This clone was recorded once. The gene calls are TRBV28 and TRBJ1-5; no definite D call. Germline V lookup: CDR1 MDHEN, CDR2 SYDVKM. The CDR3 covers 14 residues. Trimming left V 6 bases short and J 6 bases short, with 15 bases between. This CDR3 reads CASRDGSFFQPQHF. In DNA form, the CDR3 reads TGTGCCAGCAGGGACGGTTCCTTCTTTCAGCCCCAGCATTTT.

This chain connects TRBV6-1 to TRBJ2-3; 7 bases agree with TRBD2. This CDR3 is 15 amino acids long. The V gene end was trimmed by 2 bases and the J gene end by 4 bases; junction bases not matched to a gene: 6. Germline V gene sequence: CDR1 MNHNS, CDR2 SASEGT. In DNA form, the CDR3 reads TGTGCCAGCAGTGAACGGCAGGGAGGGGCAGATACGCAGTATTTT. It encodes CASSERQGGADTQYF.

The chain couples TRBV5-6 to TRBJ2-1, with a tentative D call TRBD1 (6 bases). CDR1 SGHDT and CDR2 YYEEEE come from the germline V gene. V was clipped by 4 bases and J by 12 bases, with 14 bases between them. This CDR3 contains 12 residues. The CDR3 loop reads CASSLSRDTQFF. CDR3 nucleotides: TGTGCCAGCAGCCTCAGCCGGGACACGCAGTTCTTC.

V is TRBV19 and J is TRBJ2-7; TRBD1 matches 7 bases. V lost 8 bases, J lost 4 bases, and 14 bases stayed unmatched. This CDR3 comprises 15 residues. From germline, CDR1 is LNHDA and CDR2 SQIVND (reference sequence). The CDR3 protein is CASGTRETGRYEQYF. In DNA form, the CDR3 reads TGTGCCAGTGGCACCAGGGAGACAGGGAGATACGAGCAGTACTTC.

This sequence joins TRBV25-1 and TRBJ1-1; D is undetermined. V was clipped by 5 bases and J by 5 bases, with 6 bases between them. Germline values: CDR1 MGHDK, CDR2 SYGVNS. The CDR3 loop spans 11 amino acids. CDR3 amino acids: CASSRWTEAFF. In DNA form, the CDR3 reads TGTGCCAGCAGTAGGTGGACTGAAGCTTTCTTT.